This is a list of T cell receptor beta chains from one sample in a study of cytomegalovirus exposure and HLA in healthy donors. Measured with immunoSEQ multiplex PCR; TCRdb has only the in-frame clones, and not every one. The sample lists 130,000 or so clones, about 8.5% occurring once. The sample comprised PBMCs. These receptors were collected from a man aged 35-49 years in good health and CMV-seronegative. Both conserved end residues are part of each CDR3.

v_call	cdr3_aa
TRBV18	CASSPPATNEKLFF
TRBV7-3	CASSLLGGELFF
TRBV5-4	CASSLAERSGEQFF
TRBV13	CASSLDFGTGYEQYF
TRBV28	CASRDSGGASDTQYF
TRBV7-9	CASSLPGIYEQYF
TRBV15	CATSRDLGIYEQYF
TRBV4-1	CASSHFPGQGVYNSPLHF
TRBV9	CASSVVAGGSNTGELFF
TRBV9	CASSAGQYTEAFF
TRBV15	CAASGGGLNTGELFF
TRBV18	CASSPRSETEQYF
TRBV18	CASSAGTGHQPQHF
TRBV2	CASSEALDSYYGYTF
TRBV18	CASSPPSGPYEQYF
TRBV19	CASSIFGGGRNEQFF